Listed here are 4 T cell receptor beta chains from one sample, sequenced in a study of tumor-infiltrating lymphocytes in primary liver carcinoma. It was from roughly 20-30 mg of unsorted bulk tissue that RNA and DNA were co-extracted. Using a constant-region primer together with ProtoScript II reverse transcriptase, TCR beta cDNA was made from approximately 500 ng of total RNA. Slightly modified ARM-PCR served as the procedure for the TCR beta libraries. These libraries came from three rounds of nested multiplex PCR. Both of the initial two PCR rounds ran for nine to eleven cycles and employed TRBV1-TRBV30 forward primers alongside a C-beta reverse primer. TCRdb redid the calling of the multiplex PCR reads with MiXCR, one entry per CDR3 protein. The sample yields almost 45,000 distinct CDR3 sequences, roughly 73% seen once. Sequenced sample: tumor-adjacent normal liver tissue. The receptors here all came from a woman under 40 with primary liver carcinoma and hepatitis B virus infection.

This clonotype showed up just a few times. The CDR3: CSARGIGLAIVNTQYF. CDR3 nucleotides: TGCAGTGCTAGAGGCATAGGACTAGCGATTGTGAATACGCAGTATTTT. V usage is TRBV20-1 and J usage is TRBJ2-3; 9 bases are a match to TRBD2. CDR1 and CDR2 (germline): DFQATT, SNEGSKA (reference sequence). CDR3 length: 16 residues. Losses at the gene ends were 1 base for V and 7 bases for J; bases not matched to a gene: 12.

To note about this clonotype: It may be a read error: a sequence one base away is much more abundant. The chain carries TRBV19 and TRBJ2-1; 8 bases are shared with TRBD1. The CDR3 extends over 13 amino acids. Looked up from germline, CDR1 is LNHDA and CDR2 is SQIVND (reference sequence). CDR3 sequence: CASSKIGTGEQSF. The DNA for the CDR3 is TGTGCCAGTAGTAAAATCGGGACAGGAGAGCAGTCCTTC.

A word on this clonotype: No conserved phenylalanine or tryptophan ends this CDR3, so it is likely a read error. This chain joins TRBV11-2 and TRBJ2-1; D gene unclear. Germline V lookup: CDR1 SGHAT, CDR2 FQNNGV. The CDR3 has 15 amino acids. In nucleotides, the CDR3 is TGTGGCAGCAGCTTAGATCTCACCAGAAACAATGAGCAGTTCATC. It is translated as CGSSLDLTRNNEQFI.

In the case of this clonotype: An end of the junction differs from the germline gene, which may be a read error. The chain uses TRBV10-3 and TRBJ2-1, with TRBD1 matching over 7 bases. This CDR3 spans 14 amino acids. The germline gives CDR1 ENHRY, CDR2 SYGVKD. CDR3 DNA: TGTACCATAAGTGATGTAGGGGGCATCGATGAGCAGTTCTTC. Its protein product is CTISDVGGIDEQFF.